These 15 T cell receptor beta chains came from one sample sequenced in a study of neurological immune-mediated disorders. TCRdb called the 5' RACE reads again in MiXCR, with one record for every CDR3 protein. In the table there are about 66,000 distinct CDR3 sequences, 3.4% of which are singletons. Sequencing input: PBMCs. The receptors here all came from a man aged 35-49 years with multiple sclerosis.

In this sample, this clonotype turned up many times. This chain links TRBV6-2 or TRBV6-3 with TRBJ1-5; no reliable D call. Trimming stripped 5 bases from V and 5 bases from J, with 16 bases between. Germline loops: CDR1 MNHEY, CDR2 SVGEGT. The CDR3 is 15 amino acids. CDR3 sequence (DNA): TGTGCCAGCAGTAGACCGGCCCCCAGCCATCAGCCCCAGCATTTT. Residues: CASSRPAPSHQPQHF.

This clonotype was counted many times. V usage is TRBV10-2 and J usage is TRBJ2-7; 11 nucleotides agree with TRBD1. CDR3 length: 12 amino acids. The V gene's germline CDR1 is WSHSY and CDR2 SAAADI. After removal of 6 bases from V and 5 bases from J, the junction contained 0 bases not matched to a gene. This chain's CDR3 is CASRDRGHEQYF. The CDR3 DNA reads as TGCGCCAGCAGGGACAGGGGGCACGAGCAGTACTTC.

There are many counts of this clonotype. The gene calls are TRBV5-1 and TRBJ1-1; D is undetermined. CDR1 SGHRS and CDR2 YFSETQ come from the germline V gene. The CDR3 totals 16 residues. Trimming stripped 5 bases from V and 1 base from J, with 18 bases between. DNA for the CDR3: TGCGCCAGCAGTCCTAGAGGCGGCGGTTCGAACACTGAAGCTTTCTTT. Encoded protein: CASSPRGGGSNTEAFF.

Many counts were recorded for this clonotype. The chain has TRBV15 and TRBJ1-4; D ambiguous. The length of the CDR3 is 15 residues. The germline V gene has CDR1 LNHNV and CDR2 YYDKDF (reference sequence). V lost 3 bases, J lost 10 bases, and 18 bases lay in between. In DNA form, the CDR3 reads TGTGCCACCAGCAGGGATAGGGCGCTAGGCCGAAAACTGTTTTTT. Translating gives CATSRDRALGRKLFF.

There are many counts of this clonotype. V and J are TRBV6-1 and TRBJ2-3, with 10 bases fitting TRBD2. CDR1 is MNHNS, CDR2 SASEGT, per germline. The CDR3 covers 15 residues. The V segment lost 6 bases and the J segment 0 bases; nucleotides outside the gene matches: 3. CDR3 sequence reads: CASRAAGGSTDTQYF. DNA of the CDR3: TGTGCCAGCAGGGCAGCGGGAGGGAGCACAGATACGCAGTATTTT.

This clonotype was found many times. The genes are TRBV5-6 and TRBJ2-7, with 9 bases fitting TRBD2. Losses at the gene ends were 4 bases for V and 7 bases for J; bases not matched to a gene: 9. The CDR3 is 14 residues long. CDR1 is SGHDT and CDR2 is YYEEEE in the germline V gene. In nucleotides, the CDR3 is TGTGCCAGCAGCCCCGGCGGGGGGGCGAGGGAGCAGTACTTC. Translated, it gives CASSPGGGAREQYF.

This clonotype was observed many times. V and J are TRBV7-9 and TRBJ1-5; D is unresolved. Germline assignment: CDR1 SEHNR and CDR2 FQNEAQ (reference sequence). The CDR3 covers 13 residues. V was pared by 5 bases and J by 5 bases, with 10 bases between. The CDR3 DNA is TGTGCCAGCAGCCGGGGTGACGATCAGCCCCAGCATTTT. Translated: CASSRGDDQPQHF.

This clonotype was counted many times. The rearrangement joins TRBV7-9 to TRBJ1-6, with D perhaps TRBD1 (5 bases). Germline V lookup: CDR1 SEHNR, CDR2 FQNEAQ (reference sequence). Deletions cut 5 bases from V and 9 bases from J, with 14 bases between. This CDR3 region has 14 residues. CDR3 DNA: TGTGCCAGCAGCCTTTCGGGGGACCTTTCACCCCTCCACTTT. This encodes CASSLSGDLSPLHF.

This clonotype occurred a few times. The J gene is TRBJ2-2, the V gene TRBV6-1; 9 bases fit TRBD2. The CDR3 runs to 15 residues. Trimming cost V 8 bases and J 3 bases; bases outside gene matches: 7. CDR1 and CDR2 from the germline V gene are MNHNS and SASEGT. The CDR3 here is CASGTTSGHTGELFF. The CDR3 bases are TGTGCCAGCGGCACGACTAGCGGACACACCGGGGAGCTGTTTTTT.

This clonotype was counted ten times or more. CDR3 DNA: TGTGCCAGCAGTGTGTCCTACGAGCAGTACTTC. Amino acid sequence: CASSVSYEQYF. This chain links TRBV25-1 with TRBJ2-7; D is undetermined. Trimming left V 4 bases short and J 1 base short, with 2 bases between. The germline gives CDR1 MGHDK, CDR2 SYGVNS. The CDR3 totals 11 residues.

There are many counts of this clonotype. The V and J genes are TRBV5-5 and TRBJ2-5; 11 nucleotides line up with TRBD2. The length of the CDR3 is 16 residues. CDR1 and CDR2 from the germline V gene are SGHKS and YYEKEE (reference sequence). Trimming removed 0 bases from V and 4 bases from J; junction bases left unmatched: 5. In DNA, the CDR3 is TGTGCCAGCAGCTTGGGTAGCGGGGGGGGCGGAGAGACCCAGTACTTC. Protein: CASSLGSGGGGETQYF. Filled out from reference TRBV5-5 and TRBJ2-5, the complete variable domain reads DAGVTQSPTHLIKTRGQQVTLRCSPISGHKSVSWYQQVLGQGPQFIFQYYEKEERGRGNFPDRFSARQFPNYSSELNVNALLLGDSALYLCASSLGSGGGGETQYFGPGTRLLVL.

This clonotype was observed a few times. Possible read error: a much larger clone is one base away. This chain connects TRBV10-3 to TRBJ2-4; the D is unclear. The V gene's germline CDR1 is ENHRY and CDR2 SYGVKD. The CDR3 totals 13 residues. The CDR3 sequence is CAISGMGKKIQYF. CDR3 coding DNA: TGTGCCATCAGTGGAATGGGCAAAAAAATTCAGTACTTC.

This clonotype showed up many times. This rearrangement joins TRBV20-1 to TRBJ2-5; maybe TRBD2 (6 bases). The CDR3 loop spans 12 amino acids. The V end lost 2 bases, the J end lost 4 bases, and 8 bases lay between the germline ends. Germline V CDR1 and CDR2: DFQATT, SNEGSKA (reference sequence). As DNA, the CDR3 is TGCAGTGCTAGAATGGGGGGAGAGACCCAGTACTTC. This encodes CSARMGGETQYF.

This clonotype was counted many times. This rearrangement joins TRBV5-1 to TRBJ2-3; D may correspond to TRBD1 or TRBD2 (5 bases each). CDR3 length: 14 amino acids. With 4 bases removed from V and 6 bases from J, the gap between germline ends came to 15 bases. Germline values: CDR1 SGHRS, CDR2 YFSETQ. This CDR3 is CASSARTGHDTQYF. The DNA for the CDR3 is TGCGCCAGCAGCGCCCGAACGGGGCACGATACGCAGTATTTT.

This clonotype occurred many times. This sequence may be a read error, since a much larger clone differs from it by one base. The genes are TRBV20-1 and TRBJ2-7; tentative D call: TRBD2 (7 bases). This CDR3 region has 13 residues. V lost 6 bases to trimming and J lost 7 bases, with 19 bases between them. Per the germline V gene, CDR1 is DFQATT and CDR2 is SNEGSKA (reference sequence). As DNA, the CDR3 is TGCAGTGCCCACTCCGGGGGGCTCAAAGAGCAGTACTTC. Its protein product is CSAHSGGLKEQYF.